A single sample is the source of the 21 T cell receptor beta chains below, sequenced in a study of vaccination effects on CD4 cells after COVID-19. Data came from immunoSEQ multiplex PCR; TCRdb stores just in-frame clones and leaves some out. The sample lists tens of thousands of clones, around 77% seen once, with approximately 2.6% in the top ten. In the ViraFEST assay, antigen-specific CD4+ clonotypes were identified by expansion after peptide-pool stimulation. Scientists isolated CD4+ T cells after an approximately 10-day culture period ended. In the vaccine recipients, nucleocapsid antibodies were negative and there was no prior SARS-CoV-2 infection. Antigens of these TCRs are unknown. The specimen comprised CD4+ T cells from PBMCs cultured with HCoV-NL63 spike peptides, sampled before COVID-19 vaccination. Receptors originate from a human donor who received a COVID-19 vaccine.

This clone was detected only a few times. V is TRBV9 and J is TRBJ1-1, with a possible D match to TRBD1 (6 bases). Trimming removed 0 bases at V and 2 bases at J, with 11 bases between. CDR1 and CDR2 (germline): SGDLS, YYNGEE. This CDR3 is 15 amino acids long. Here the CDR3 reads CASSVGQGINTEAFF. As DNA, the CDR3 is TGTGCCAGCAGCGTAGGCCAGGGGATAAACACTGAAGCTTTCTTT.

This clone was found a few times. The chain has TRBV3-1 (or the pseudogene TRBV3-2) and TRBJ1-1; D ambiguous. The CDR3 is 12 residues long. Germline CDR1 and CDR2: LGHDT and YNNKEL (reference sequence). Trimming pared 4 bases from V and 11 bases from J, leaving 14 bases between. The CDR3 sequence is CASSPGPQVAFF. The CDR3, as DNA: TGTGCCAGCAGCCCCGGCCCCCAGGTGGCTTTCTTT.

CDR3 sequence: CASSQQGLTGNTIYF. The CDR3 region has the DNA TGCGCCAGCAGCCAACAGGGCTTGACTGGAAACACCATATATTTT. This chain links TRBV4-1 with TRBJ1-3, with D maybe TRBD1 (5 bases). Per germline, CDR1 MGHRA and CDR2 YSYEKL. The V and J ends lost 2 bases and 2 bases respectively, with 10 bases between them. The CDR3 sequence is 15 residues long.

The chain joins TRBV6-2 or TRBV6-3 to TRBJ1-4; D possibly corresponds to TRBD1 (6 bases). This CDR3 has 16 residues. Per germline, CDR1 MNHEY and CDR2 SVGEGT. The germline V and J ends were trimmed by 2 bases and 7 bases, with 17 bases remaining between them. The CDR3 DNA follows: TGTGCCAGCAGTTACCCTCAACAGGGTCTCAGTGAAAAACTGTTTTTT. Encoded protein: CASSYPQQGLSEKLFF.

This chain links TRBV11-2 with TRBJ2-7; tentative D call: TRBD2 (7 bases). V was clipped by 5 bases and J by 4 bases, with 24 bases between them. Germline CDR1 SGHAT, CDR2 FQNNGV. CDR3 length: 17 amino acids. Written as DNA, the CDR3 is TGTGCCAGCAGCACCGGACAGTCCGGTGGGGGGGTTTACGAGCAGTACGTC. It translates to CASSTGQSGGGVYEQYV.

This clone was seen only a few times. The V call is TRBV5-1, the J call TRBJ1-4, with 7 bases aligning to TRBD1. Germline V gene lookup returns CDR1 SGHRS and CDR2 YFSETQ. J lost 6 bases, V lost 0 bases, and 5 bases had no gene match. The CDR3 runs 15 residues. Here the CDR3 reads CASSLGTGRYEKLFF. DNA of the CDR3: TGCGCCAGCAGCTTGGGGACAGGTCGTTATGAAAAACTGTTTTTT.

The V call is TRBV19, the J call TRBJ1-2; 9 nucleotides line up with TRBD1. The ends lost 5 bases at V and 4 bases at J; junction bases unmatched: 5. CDR1 is LNHDA and CDR2 is SQIVND in the germline V gene (reference sequence). The CDR3 sequence is 14 residues long. The CDR3 region has the DNA TGTGCCAGTAGTCCGGGACAGGGCGGCTATGGCTACACCTTC. Protein: CASSPGQGGYGYTF.

Here the CDR3 reads CASSLVPTLTNEKLFF. The CDR3 DNA sequence: TGTGCCAGCAGCCTGGTACCTACCCTCACTAATGAAAAACTGTTTTTT. J is TRBJ1-4 and V is TRBV4-2; D is ambiguous. Trimming took 4 bases from V and 2 from J, leaving 14 bases between them. The CDR3 is made up of 16 amino acids. Germline values: CDR1 LGHNA, CDR2 YNFKEQ.

The chain is built from TRBV6-6 and TRBJ2-7; D remains ambiguous. CDR1 and CDR2 (germline): MNHNY, SVGAGI (reference sequence). The CDR3 is made up of 13 amino acids. V dropped 8 bases and J dropped 0 bases, with 11 bases sitting between them. The CDR3 DNA sequence: TGTGCCAGCTCTCGATATTCCTCCTACGAGCAGTACGTC. Translated, it gives CASSRYSSYEQYV.

The chain combines TRBV7-7 with TRBJ2-5; 8 bases agree with TRBD2. This CDR3 spans 15 amino acids. CDR1 is SSHAT, CDR2 FNYEAQ, per germline (reference sequence). Germline trimming cut 4 bases from V and 1 base from J; bases unmatched to any gene: 5. The CDR3 sequence is CASSSLAGSQETQYF. The CDR3 DNA sequence: TGTGCCAGCAGCTCCTTAGCGGGGTCCCAAGAGACCCAGTACTTC.

V and J are TRBV11-2 and TRBJ2-5; D might be TRBD2 (6 bases). Germline V gene data show CDR1 as SGHAT and CDR2 as FQNNGV. This CDR3 region has 14 residues. V shed 5 bases and J shed 1 base, with 11 bases lying between them. The DNA of the CDR3 is TGTGCCAGCAGCCCGATAGCGGCCCAAGAGACCCAGTACTTC. Amino acid sequence: CASSPIAAQETQYF.

V gene TRBV19 combines with J gene TRBJ2-2; 16 nucleotides match TRBD2. Germline lookup yields CDR1 LNHDA and CDR2 SQIVND (reference sequence). CDR3 size: 19 residues. Losses at the gene ends were 2 bases for V and 5 bases for J; bases not matched to a gene: 8. The CDR3 loop reads CASSIKGLAGGPRTGELFF. The DNA for the CDR3 is TGTGCCAGTAGTATAAAGGGACTAGCGGGGGGGCCGAGAACCGGGGAGCTGTTTTTT.

V usage is TRBV27 and J usage is TRBJ1-2; D remains unclear. The CDR3 loop spans 14 amino acids. Trimming cost V 7 bases and J 5 bases, with 17 bases left between them. CDR1 MNHEY and CDR2 SMNVEV come from the germline V gene (reference sequence). The CDR3 sequence: CASTPPTVFYGYTF. The CDR3 DNA reads as TGTGCCAGCACTCCTCCGACGGTTTTTTATGGCTACACCTTC.

V and J are TRBV4-1 and TRBJ1-2, with 9 bases matching TRBD1. Germline V gene sequence: CDR1 MGHRA, CDR2 YSYEKL. With 3 bases clipped from V and 10 bases from J, the junction kept 6 bases outside the gene matches. The CDR3 consists of 13 residues. Here the CDR3 DNA reads TGCGCCAGCAGCCAGCGGGACAGGGAGGACTACACCTTC. This codes for CASSQRDREDYTF.

Only a few counts were recorded for this clone. CDR3 sequence (DNA): TGTGCCAGCAGTGGACAGGCCTCCCCGAGCACTGAAGCTTTCTTT. This translates into CASSGQASPSTEAFF. The chain has TRBV25-1 and TRBJ1-1; D possibly corresponds to TRBD1 (6 bases). Germline V gene lookup returns CDR1 MGHDK and CDR2 SYGVNS. This CDR3 is built from 15 residues. V shed 4 bases and J shed 4 bases, with 16 bases lying between them.

The chain employs TRBV5-4 and TRBJ2-1; D gene unclear. Trimming cost V 4 bases and J 4 bases, with 12 bases left between them. Germline V gives CDR1 SGHNT, CDR2 YYREEE (reference sequence). The CDR3 runs 14 residues. CDR3 in DNA: TGTGCCAGCAGCCGAGAGTTCGGGTACAATGAGCAGTTCTTC. It codes for CASSREFGYNEQFF.

V gene TRBV6-2 or TRBV6-3 combines with J gene TRBJ2-7, with a tentative D call TRBD1 (5 bases). There are 14 residues in the CDR3. Germline V CDR1 and CDR2: MNHEY, SVGEGT. Trimming took off 7 bases at V and 3 bases at J, with 16 bases between the two ends. The CDR3: CASTPSGSLYEQYV. The CDR3 DNA is TGTGCCAGCACCCCATCAGGGTCTCTCTACGAGCAGTACGTC.

The chain carries TRBV2 and TRBJ2-2, with TRBD2 matching over 7 bases. CDR1 is SNHLY, CDR2 FYNNEI, per germline. Trimming took 2 bases from V and 0 from J; bases not matched to a gene: 0. The CDR3 is 15 amino acids. The CDR3 reads CASSELAANTGELFF. The DNA of the CDR3 is TGTGCCAGCAGTGAACTAGCGGCGAACACCGGGGAGCTGTTTTTT.

The V call is TRBV7-2, the J call TRBJ2-3; TRBD1 might be the D (6 bases). The germline gives CDR1 SGHTA, CDR2 FQGNSA. Trimming removed 5 bases at V and 2 bases at J, with 11 bases between. The CDR3 runs to 14 residues. This chain's CDR3 is CASSPGDTTDTQYF. The CDR3 DNA follows: TGTGCCAGCAGCCCAGGGGATACCACAGATACGCAGTATTTT.

The chain recombines TRBV4-2 with TRBJ1-1; TRBD1 is a possible D gene (5 bases). Germline V gives CDR1 LGHNA, CDR2 YNFKEQ. V shed 0 bases and J shed 0 bases, with 11 bases lying between them. This CDR3 has 16 residues. The DNA of the CDR3 is TGTGCCAGCAGCCAAGATGGGGCGCCTTTGAACACTGAAGCTTTCTTT. It is translated as CASSQDGAPLNTEAFF.

The V and J genes are TRBV5-4 and TRBJ2-7, with 7 bases lining up with TRBD1. The CDR3 totals 12 residues. Germline-derived CDR1 and CDR2 are SGHNT and YYREEE (reference sequence). The V gene end was trimmed by 4 bases and the J gene end by 4 bases; junction bases not matched to a gene: 2. CDR3 nucleotides: TGTGCCAGCAGCGCGACAGGGTACGAGCAGTACGTC. Protein product: CASSATGYEQYV.